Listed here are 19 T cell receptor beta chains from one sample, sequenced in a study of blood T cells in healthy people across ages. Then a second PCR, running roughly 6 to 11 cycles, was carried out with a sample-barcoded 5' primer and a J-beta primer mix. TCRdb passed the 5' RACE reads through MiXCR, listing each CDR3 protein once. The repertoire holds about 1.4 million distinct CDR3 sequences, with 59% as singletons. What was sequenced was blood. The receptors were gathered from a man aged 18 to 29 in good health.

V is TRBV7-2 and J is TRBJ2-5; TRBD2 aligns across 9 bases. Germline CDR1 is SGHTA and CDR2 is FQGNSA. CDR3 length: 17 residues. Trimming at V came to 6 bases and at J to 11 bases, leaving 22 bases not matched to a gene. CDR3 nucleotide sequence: TGTGCCAGCAGTTTCCCTTCGCGGGGGGGATCGGGCAATGAGCAGTACTTC. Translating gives CASSFPSRGGSGNEQYF.

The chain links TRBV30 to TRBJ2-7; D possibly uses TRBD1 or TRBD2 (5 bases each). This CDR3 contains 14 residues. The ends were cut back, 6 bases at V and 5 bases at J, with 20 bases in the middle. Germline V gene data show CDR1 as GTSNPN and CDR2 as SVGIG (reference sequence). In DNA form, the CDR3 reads TGTGCCTGCAACCGGGGCCCGGGGTTCCACGAGCAGTACTTC. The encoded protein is CACNRGPGFHEQYF.

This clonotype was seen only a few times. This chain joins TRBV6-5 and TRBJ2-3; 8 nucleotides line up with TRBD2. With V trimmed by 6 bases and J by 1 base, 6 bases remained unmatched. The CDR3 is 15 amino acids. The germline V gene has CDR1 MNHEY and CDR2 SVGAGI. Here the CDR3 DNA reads TGTGCCAGCAGCCCCGTTAGCGGGGGCACAGATACGCAGTATTTT. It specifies CASSPVSGGTDTQYF.

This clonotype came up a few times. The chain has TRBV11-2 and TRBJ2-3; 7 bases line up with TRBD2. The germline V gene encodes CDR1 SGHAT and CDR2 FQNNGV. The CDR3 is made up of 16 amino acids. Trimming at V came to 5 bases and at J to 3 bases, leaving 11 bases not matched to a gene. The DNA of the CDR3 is TGTGCCAGCAGCCGAACCACTAGCGTAGGAACAGATACGCAGTATTTT. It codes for CASSRTTSVGTDTQYF.

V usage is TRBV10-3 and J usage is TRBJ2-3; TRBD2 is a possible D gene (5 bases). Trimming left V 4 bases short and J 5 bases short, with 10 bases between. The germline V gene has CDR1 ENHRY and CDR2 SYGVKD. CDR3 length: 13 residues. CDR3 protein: CAISAPGKDTQYF. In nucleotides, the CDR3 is TGTGCCATCAGTGCCCCGGGGAAAGATACGCAGTATTTT.

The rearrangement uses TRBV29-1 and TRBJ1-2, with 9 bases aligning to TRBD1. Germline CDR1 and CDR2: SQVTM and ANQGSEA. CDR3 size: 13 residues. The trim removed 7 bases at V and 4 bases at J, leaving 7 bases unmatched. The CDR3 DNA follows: TGCAGCGCTGTAGGACAGGGGTTCTATGGCTACACCTTC. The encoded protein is CSAVGQGFYGYTF.

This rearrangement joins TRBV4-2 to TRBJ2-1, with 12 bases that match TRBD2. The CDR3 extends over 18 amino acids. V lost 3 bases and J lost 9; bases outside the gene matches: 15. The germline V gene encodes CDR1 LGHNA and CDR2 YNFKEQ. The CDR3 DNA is TGTGCCAGCAGCCATAATATTGCCCGGACTAGCGGGGAAACTGAGCAGTTCTTC. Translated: CASSHNIARTSGETEQFF.

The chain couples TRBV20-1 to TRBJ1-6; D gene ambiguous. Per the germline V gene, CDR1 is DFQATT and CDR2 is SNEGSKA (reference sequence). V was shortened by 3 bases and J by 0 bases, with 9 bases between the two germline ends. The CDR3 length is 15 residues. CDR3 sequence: CSARIPGSYNSPLHF. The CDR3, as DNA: TGCAGTGCTAGGATCCCCGGCTCCTATAATTCACCCCTCCACTTT.

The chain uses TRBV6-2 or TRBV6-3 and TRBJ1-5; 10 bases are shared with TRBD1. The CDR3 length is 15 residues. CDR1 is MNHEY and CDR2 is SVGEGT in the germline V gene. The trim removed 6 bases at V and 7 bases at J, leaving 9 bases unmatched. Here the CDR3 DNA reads TGTGCCAGCAGGATAACGGGACAGGGGCTACAGCCCCAGCATTTT. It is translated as CASRITGQGLQPQHF.

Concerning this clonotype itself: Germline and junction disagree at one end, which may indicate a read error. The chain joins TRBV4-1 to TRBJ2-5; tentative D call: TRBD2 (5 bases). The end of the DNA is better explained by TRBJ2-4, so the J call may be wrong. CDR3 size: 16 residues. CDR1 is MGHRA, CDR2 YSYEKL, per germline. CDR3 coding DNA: TGCGCCAGCAGCCAAGATGCGGGCGTGGGCAAAACCATTCAGTACTTC. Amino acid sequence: CASSQDAGVGKTIQYF.

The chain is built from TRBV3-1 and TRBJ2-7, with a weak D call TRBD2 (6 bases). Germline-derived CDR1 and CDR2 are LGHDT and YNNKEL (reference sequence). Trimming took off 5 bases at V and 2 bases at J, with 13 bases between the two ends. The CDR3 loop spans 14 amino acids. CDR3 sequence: CASSVAGPPYEQYF. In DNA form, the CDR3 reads TGTGCCAGCAGCGTTGCGGGACCACCCTACGAGCAGTACTTC.

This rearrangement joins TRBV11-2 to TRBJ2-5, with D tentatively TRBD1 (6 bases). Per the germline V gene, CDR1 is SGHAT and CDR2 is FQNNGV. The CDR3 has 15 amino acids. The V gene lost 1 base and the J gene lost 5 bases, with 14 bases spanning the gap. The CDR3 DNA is TGTGCCAGCAGCTTAGGTTGGGGGCCCGAGGAGACCCAGTACTTC. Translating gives CASSLGWGPEETQYF.

DNA of the CDR3: TGTGCCAGCAGTGCATACATCCTAACTAATGAAAAACTGTTTTTT. Translated, it gives CASSAYILTNEKLFF. The V and J genes are TRBV6-1 and TRBJ1-4; D ambiguous. Germline CDR1 and CDR2: MNHNS and SASEGT. CDR3 size: 15 residues. The V and J ends lost 4 bases and 1 base respectively, with 10 bases between them.

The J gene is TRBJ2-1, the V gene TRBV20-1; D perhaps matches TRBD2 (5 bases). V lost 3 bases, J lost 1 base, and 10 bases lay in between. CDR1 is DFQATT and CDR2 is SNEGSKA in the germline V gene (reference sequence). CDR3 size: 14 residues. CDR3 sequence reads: CSASAGRSYNEQFF. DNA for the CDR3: TGCAGTGCTAGCGCGGGTCGATCCTACAATGAGCAGTTCTTC.

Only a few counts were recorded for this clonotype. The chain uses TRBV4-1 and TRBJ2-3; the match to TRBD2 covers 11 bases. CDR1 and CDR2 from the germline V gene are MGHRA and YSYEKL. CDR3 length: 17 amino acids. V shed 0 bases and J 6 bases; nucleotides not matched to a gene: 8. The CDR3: CASSQEVLAGGTDTQYF. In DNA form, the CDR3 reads TGCGCCAGCAGCCAAGAGGTCCTAGCGGGAGGTACGGATACGCAGTATTTT.

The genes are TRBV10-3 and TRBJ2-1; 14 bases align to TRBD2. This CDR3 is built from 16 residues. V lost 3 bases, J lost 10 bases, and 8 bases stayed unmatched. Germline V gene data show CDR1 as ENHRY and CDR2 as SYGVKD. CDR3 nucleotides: TGTGCCATCAGTGACCCGACTAGCGGGGGGGCAGGGGAGCAGTTCTTC. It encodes CAISDPTSGGAGEQFF.

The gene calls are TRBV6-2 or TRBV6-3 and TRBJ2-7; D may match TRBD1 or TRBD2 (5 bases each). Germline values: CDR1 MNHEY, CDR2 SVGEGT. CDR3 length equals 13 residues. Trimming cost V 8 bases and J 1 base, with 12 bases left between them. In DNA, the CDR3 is TGTGCCAGCCTCGGTGGGGGATCCTACGAGCAGTACTTC. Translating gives CASLGGGSYEQYF.

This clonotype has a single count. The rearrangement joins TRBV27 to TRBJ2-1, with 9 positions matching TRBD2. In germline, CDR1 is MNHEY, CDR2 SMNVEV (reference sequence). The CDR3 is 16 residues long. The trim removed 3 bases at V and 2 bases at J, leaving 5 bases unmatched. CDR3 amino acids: CASSFLTSGPYNEQFF. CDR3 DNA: TGTGCCAGCAGTTTTCTTACTAGCGGGCCCTACAATGAGCAGTTCTTC.

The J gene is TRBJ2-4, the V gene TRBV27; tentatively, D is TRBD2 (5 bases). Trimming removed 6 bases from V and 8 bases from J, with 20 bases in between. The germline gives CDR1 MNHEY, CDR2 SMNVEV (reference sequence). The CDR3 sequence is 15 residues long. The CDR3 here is CASSKTLGTRDIQYF. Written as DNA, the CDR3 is TGTGCCAGCAGCAAGACCCTCGGAACGCGGGACATTCAGTACTTC.